These 18 T cell receptor beta chains came from one sample sequenced in a study of blood T cell repertoires in COVID-19. TCRdb keeps only in-frame clones here, not all; method: immunoSEQ multiplex PCR. The sample shows over 200,000 clones, roughly 91% of them seen only once. The sequenced sample was peripheral blood. These TCRs come from a woman aged 40 to 49 who had recovered from COVID-19.

This sequence joins TRBV19 and TRBJ2-2; 7 bases are shared with TRBD1. CDR3 size: 18 residues. CDR1 LNHDA and CDR2 SQIVND come from the germline V gene (reference sequence). V dropped 7 bases and J dropped 4; count of bases not matched to a gene: 18. The CDR3 sequence is CASTPRGRGSASTGELFF. CDR3 nucleotides: TGTGCCAGTACCCCCCGGGGCAGGGGGAGTGCTAGCACCGGGGAGCTGTTTTTT.

This sequence joins TRBV27 and TRBJ2-2; D possibly corresponds to TRBD1 (5 bases). This CDR3 is 17 amino acids long. In germline, CDR1 is MNHEY, CDR2 SMNVEV (reference sequence). With 1 base removed from V and 4 bases from J, the gap between germline ends came to 16 bases. The CDR3 reads CASSLLWVGVGTGELFF. The CDR3 nucleotides read TGTGCCAGCAGTTTATTGTGGGTAGGGGTTGGCACCGGGGAGCTGTTTTTT.

The chain recombines TRBV7-9 with TRBJ2-2; unclear D gene. The V end was cut by 2 bases, the J end by 3 bases, with 10 bases between. Germline V gene lookup returns CDR1 SEHNR and CDR2 FQNEAQ (reference sequence). The CDR3 has 15 amino acids. CDR3 bases: TGTGCCAGCAGCTTAAGGTCAGGTGACACCGGGGAGCTGTTTTTT. It specifies CASSLRSGDTGELFF.

This rearrangement joins TRBV9 to TRBJ2-3; D is unresolved. V gave up 3 bases and J gave up 1 base, with 12 bases separating them. The CDR3 contains 15 residues. From germline, CDR1 is SGDLS and CDR2 YYNGEE. DNA of the CDR3: TGTGCCAGCAGCGAACTATCTTGGGGCACAGATACGCAGTATTTT. This gives the protein CASSELSWGTDTQYF.

The chain joins TRBV5-1 to TRBJ2-5; D perhaps matches TRBD2 (5 bases). Per germline, CDR1 SGHRS and CDR2 YFSETQ. The CDR3 extends over 14 amino acids. V lost 4 bases and J lost 5, with 15 bases in between. CDR3 in amino acids: CASSARTALETQYF. The CDR3 DNA reads TGCGCCAGCAGCGCCAGGACTGCTTTGGAGACCCAGTACTTC.

The chain has TRBV7-8 and TRBJ2-1, with a tentative D call TRBD1 (5 bases). Trimming stripped 0 bases from V and 0 bases from J, with 12 bases between. The CDR3 runs 17 residues. CDR1 and CDR2 (germline): SGHVS, FQNEAQ. The CDR3 region is CASSLAGRPSSYNEQFF. CDR3 coding DNA: TGTGCCAGCAGCTTAGCGGGGCGGCCTAGCTCCTACAATGAGCAGTTCTTC.

The chain recombines TRBV2 with TRBJ2-5; D is ambiguous. This CDR3 comprises 13 residues. V was cut by 4 bases and J by 5 bases, with 11 bases left in between. CDR1 and CDR2 (germline): SNHLY, FYNNEI. The CDR3: CASSVRLSETQYF. The CDR3, as DNA: TGTGCCAGCAGTGTTCGGTTATCGGAGACCCAGTACTTC.

DNA of the CDR3: TGCGCCAGCAGCTTGGGCTGGGGACAGGGGGCGGATGAAGCTTTCTTT. Translating gives CASSLGWGQGADEAFF. The J gene is TRBJ1-1, the V gene TRBV5-1; TRBD1 matches at 12 bases. CDR1 is SGHRS, CDR2 YFSETQ, per germline. The CDR3 totals 16 residues. V lost 0 bases and J lost 7; bases outside the gene matches: 7.

This clone was seen only a few times. The V call is TRBV9, the J call TRBJ2-7, with 9 bases identical to TRBD1. Unmatched junction bases numbered 4, after V lost 4 bases and J lost 2 bases. The CDR3 sequence is 14 residues long. Per the germline V gene, CDR1 is SGDLS and CDR2 is YYNGEE. The CDR3 bases are TGTGCCAGCAGCCCCGGGACAGGGACCTACGAGCAGTACTTC. It yields the protein CASSPGTGTYEQYF.

This rearrangement joins TRBV6-1 to TRBJ2-7, with D possibly being TRBD1 (5 bases). Trimming stripped 1 base from V and 3 bases from J, with 10 bases between. The CDR3 loop spans 14 amino acids. Germline CDR1 MNHNS, CDR2 SASEGT. Written as DNA, the CDR3 is TGTGCCAGCAGTGAAGAGGTAGGGGACTACGAGCAGTACTTC. Residues: CASSEEVGDYEQYF.

V and J are TRBV5-1 and TRBJ1-2; no firm D call. This CDR3 region has 14 residues. CDR1 is SGHRS and CDR2 is YFSETQ in the germline V gene. Trimming cost V 0 bases and J 6 bases, with 12 bases left between them. The CDR3 region has the DNA TGCGCCAGCAGCTTGGTGACGGGAGAGGATGGCTACACCTTC. This sequence encodes CASSLVTGEDGYTF.

This clone is a singleton in its sample. The chain has TRBV9 and TRBJ2-1; 11 bases are shared with TRBD2. The CDR3 extends over 17 amino acids. Germline V CDR1 and CDR2: SGDLS, YYNGEE. The V and J ends lost 3 bases and 9 bases, in that order; junction bases with no gene match: 14. CDR3 residues: CASSASRGVAGGGEQFF. The CDR3 nucleotides are TGTGCCAGCAGCGCGAGCCGGGGAGTAGCGGGAGGGGGTGAGCAGTTCTTC.

This chain joins TRBV6-5 and TRBJ2-3, with a possible D match to TRBD2 (5 bases). Germline CDR1 is MNHEY and CDR2 is SVGAGI. V dropped 0 bases and J dropped 0 bases, with 10 bases sitting between them. The CDR3 is 16 residues long. The CDR3 DNA sequence: TGTGCCAGCAGTTACTCGGGGAGCCCTAGCACAGATACGCAGTATTTT. This encodes CASSYSGSPSTDTQYF.

The V gene is TRBV6-1, the J gene TRBJ1-3; D is unresolved. Trimming removed 2 bases from V and 4 bases from J, with 9 bases in between. CDR1 MNHNS and CDR2 SASEGT come from the germline V gene. The CDR3 is made up of 14 amino acids. The CDR3 DNA sequence: TGTGCCAGCAGTGAACGCGCGCCCGGAAACACCATATATTTT. Its translation: CASSERAPGNTIYF.

The CDR3 nucleotides read TGTGCCAGCAGCCGACAGGCGGGCGTCTCTGGGGCCAACGTCCTGACTTTC. This codes for CASSRQAGVSGANVLTF. This chain uses TRBV3-1 (or the pseudogene TRBV3-2) with TRBJ2-6; a weak D match, TRBD1 (6 bases). V dropped 4 bases and J dropped 0 bases, with 13 bases sitting between them. The CDR3 is 17 amino acids. From germline, CDR1 is LGHDT and CDR2 YNNKEL (reference sequence).

Only a few counts were recorded for this clone. This rearrangement joins TRBV5-4 to TRBJ1-3; 11 nucleotides match TRBD1. With 4 bases clipped from V and 4 bases from J, the junction kept 4 bases outside the gene matches. In germline, CDR1 is SGHNT, CDR2 YYREEE (reference sequence). CDR3 length: 15 residues. CDR3 loop: CASSARTGGGNTIYF. CDR3 DNA: TGTGCCAGCAGCGCCCGGACAGGGGGCGGAAACACCATATATTTT.

This clone appeared a few times. The chain has TRBV18 and TRBJ1-2, with 11 bases fitting TRBD1. This CDR3 has 17 residues. Germline CDR1 and CDR2: KGHSH and LQKENI. Trimming took 1 base from V and 0 from J; bases not matched to a gene: 4. Here the CDR3 DNA reads TGTGCCAGCTCACCACGGGGACAGGGGGGATCTAACTATGGCTACACCTTC. The encoded protein is CASSPRGQGGSNYGYTF.

This clone was seen just once. V gene TRBV3-1 (or the pseudogene TRBV3-2) combines with J gene TRBJ1-1; unclear D gene. Trimming removed 1 base from V and 8 bases from J, with 11 bases in between. CDR1 LGHDT and CDR2 YNNKEL come from the germline V gene (reference sequence). This CDR3 spans 13 amino acids. The CDR3 DNA reads as TGTGCCAGCAGCCAAGCCCACCCAGGAGAAGCTTTCTTT. Amino acids: CASSQAHPGEAFF.